This T cell receptor beta chain was retrieved from a study of blood T cell repertoires in COVID-19. Study overall: The United States, Italy and Spain supplied acute and convalescent COVID-19 samples. Nucleic acid was either cDNA or gDNA, and it came from T cells, B-cell-depleted T cells, or PBMCs.

Methods used by the authors: Researchers report that nucleated cell counts were estimated from reference gene primer amplification. Sequenced by immunoSEQ multiplex PCR; TCRdb stores in-frame clones only, minus some. The V and J calls and clone size were taken over from that table, and D and trimming were inferred from the DNA. The data contain about 170,000 clones, 80% to 90% of them singletons. The CDR3 length is 17 residues. From germline, CDR1 is SGHTS and CDR2 YDEGEE. V was shortened by 4 bases and J by 1 base, with 18 bases between the two germline ends. The receptor was derived from a woman between 65 and 79 years old who had recovered from COVID-19. The sample consisted of peripheral blood. V usage is TRBV5-8 and J usage is TRBJ1-3, with D unclear. The CDR3 loop is CASSPGRAVSSGNTIYF. CDR3 DNA sequence: TGTGCCAGCAGCCCGGGGAGGGCGGTTTCGTCTGGAAACACCATATATTTT.